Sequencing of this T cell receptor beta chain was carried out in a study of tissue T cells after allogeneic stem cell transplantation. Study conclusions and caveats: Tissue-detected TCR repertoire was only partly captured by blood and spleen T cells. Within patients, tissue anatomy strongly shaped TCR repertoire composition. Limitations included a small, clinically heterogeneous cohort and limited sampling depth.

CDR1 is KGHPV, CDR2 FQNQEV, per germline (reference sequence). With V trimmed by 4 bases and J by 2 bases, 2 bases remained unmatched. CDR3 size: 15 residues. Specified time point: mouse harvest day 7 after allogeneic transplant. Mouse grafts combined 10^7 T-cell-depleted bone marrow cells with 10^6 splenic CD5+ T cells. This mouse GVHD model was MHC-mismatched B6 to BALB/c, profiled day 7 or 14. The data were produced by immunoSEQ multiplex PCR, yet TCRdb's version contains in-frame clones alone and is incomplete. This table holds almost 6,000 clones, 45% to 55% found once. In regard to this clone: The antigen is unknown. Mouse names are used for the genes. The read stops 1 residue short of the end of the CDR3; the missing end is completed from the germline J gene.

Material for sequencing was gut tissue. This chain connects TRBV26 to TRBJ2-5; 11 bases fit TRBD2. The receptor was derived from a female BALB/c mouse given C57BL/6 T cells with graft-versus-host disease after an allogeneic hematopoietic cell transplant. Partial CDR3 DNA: TGTGCCAGCAGTCCGACTGGGGGGGTCCAAGACACCCAGTAC. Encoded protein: CASSPTGGVQDTQY. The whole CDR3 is CASSPTGGVQDTQYF.